This TCR beta chain was sequenced in a study of blood T cell repertoires in COVID-19. Overall study: The United States, Italy and Spain provided the acute and convalescent COVID-19 samples. Sources were T cells, B-cell-depleted T cells, or PBMCs; the material itself was cDNA or gDNA.

This clone was counted between two and nine times. Original data processing: Researchers report that nucleated cell counts were estimated from reference gene primer amplification. Clones were read by immunoSEQ multiplex PCR, and TCRdb kept only the in-frame ones, dropping some. V, J and clone size were drawn from that table, and D and trimming were deduced from the DNA. The data show more than 110,000 clones, with about 80% seen just once and around 4% held by the top ten. This CDR3 spans 15 amino acids. Germline assignment: CDR1 LGHDT and CDR2 YNNKEL (reference sequence). With 4 bases clipped from V and 7 bases from J, the junction kept 8 bases outside the gene matches.

Sequencing was done on a sample of peripheral blood. The clonotype comes from a woman aged 55-69 years with acute or convalescent COVID-19. V is TRBV3-1 (or the pseudogene TRBV3-2) and J is TRBJ2-1; TRBD2 matches at 9 bases. CDR3 sequence reads: CASSRSGRPRNEQFF. Here the CDR3 DNA reads TGTGCCAGCAGCCGAAGCGGGAGGCCCAGGAATGAGCAGTTCTTC.